These T cell receptor beta chains were read from a single sample in a study of a mutant IDH1 vaccine in newly diagnosed glioma. Sequencing was performed with immunoSEQ multiplex PCR; in TCRdb, only in-frame clones are kept and a portion is missing. This table has some 95,000 clones, around four fifths appearing once. The starting material was PBMCs, obtained from a glioma patient treated with radiotherapy, temozolomide or both. The receptors derive from a man in his forties or fifties with glioma. CDR3s include the opening cysteine and the closing phenylalanine or tryptophan. D genes are given only for firm matches. A row's size may be missing; if present it is once, few, many or a size class.

clone_size	v_call	d_call	j_call	cdr3_aa	cdr3_nt
NA	TRBV2	TRBD1	TRBJ1-1	CASQWTGVHTEAFF	TGTGCCAGCCAATGGACAGGTGTCCACACTGAAGCTTTCTTT
NA	TRBV7-2	TRBD2	TRBJ2-1	CASTPRGGGAGLNEQFF	TGTGCCAGCACCCCGAGGGGCGGGGGGGCCGGTTTAAATGAGCAGTTCTTC
NA	TRBV30	NA	TRBJ2-3	CAWSVLVGADTQYF	TGTGCCTGGAGTGTACTTGTGGGCGCAGATACGCAGTATTTT
NA	TRBV9	NA	TRBJ2-1	CASSVNSEGGQFF	TGTGCCAGCAGCGTAAACTCCGAGGGTGGGCAGTTCTTC
NA	TRBV28	TRBD1	TRBJ1-4	CASSWGTGGFNEKLFF	TGTGCCAGCAGTTGGGGGACAGGGGGTTTTAATGAAAAACTGTTTTTT
NA	TRBV6-1	TRBD1	TRBJ2-7	CASSEFFWTGGLEQYF	TGTGCCAGCAGTGAATTTTTCTGGACAGGGGGGCTTGAGCAGTACTTC
NA	TRBV4-2	NA	TRBJ2-7	CASSRSDHEQYF	TGTGCCAGCAGCAGGAGCGATCACGAGCAGTACTTC
NA	TRBV27	TRBD2	TRBJ2-3	CASSLILAGGPDTQYF	TGTGCCAGCAGTTTAATCCTGGCGGGGGGGCCAGATACGCAGTATTTT
NA	TRBV5-1	NA	TRBJ2-6	CASSLGPPTGHSF	TGCGCCAGCAGCTTGGGGCCCCCTACAGGGCACTCTTTC
NA	TRBV18	TRBD1	TRBJ2-3	CASSPKTGGADTQYF	TGTGCCAGCTCACCAAAGACAGGGGGGGCAGATACGCAGTATTTT
NA	TRBV7-2	TRBD2	TRBJ2-1	CASSSGGWWFF	TGTGCCAGCAGCTCGGGGGGGTGGTGGTTCTTC
NA	TRBV5-4	NA	TRBJ2-3	CASSLGNFQSGDTQYF	TGTGCCAGCAGCTTGGGCAATTTTCAGTCAGGAGATACGCAGTATTTT
NA	TRBV27	NA	TRBJ1-1	CASSLRQANTEAFF	TGTGCCAGCAGTCTGCGACAGGCGAACACTGAAGCTTTCTTT
NA	TRBV5-5	TRBD2	TRBJ2-3	CASSYSGRYTDTQYF	TGTGCCAGCAGCTATAGCGGGAGGTACACAGATACGCAGTATTTT
NA	TRBV19	TRBD2	TRBJ2-3	CASIGTSGSSDTQYF	TGTGCCAGTATAGGGACTAGCGGGAGCTCAGATACGCAGTATTTT
once	TRBV10-1	TRBD1	TRBJ2-7	CASSRGGGQGSYEQYF	TGCGCCAGCAGCCGAGGCGGGGGACAGGGGTCCTACGAGCAGTACTTC
NA	TRBV28	TRBD1	TRBJ2-2	CASRDRATGELFF	TGTGCCAGCAGGGACAGGGCCACCGGGGAGCTGTTTTTT
NA	TRBV5-1	NA	TRBJ2-7	CASSKGTYEQYF	TGCGCCAGCAGCAAAGGGACCTACGAGCAGTACTTC
NA	TRBV7-8	NA	TRBJ2-2	CASSTRTDGTGELFF	TGTGCCAGCAGCACAAGGACTGACGGGACCGGGGAGCTGTTTTTT
NA	TRBV7-2	NA	TRBJ2-7	CASSLGGGQYEQYF	TGTGCCAGCAGCTTAGGTGGAGGGCAGTACGAGCAGTACTTC
NA	TRBV27	NA	TRBJ2-2	CASRPRWGSGELFF	TGTGCCAGCAGACCCCGGTGGGGGTCCGGGGAGCTGTTTTTT
NA	TRBV19	TRBD1	TRBJ2-7	CATSGAWTGGREQYF	TGTGCCACCTCCGGGGCCTGGACAGGGGGCAGGGAGCAGTACTTC
NA	TRBV6-6	NA	TRBJ1-5	CASSYPGGSEQPQHF	TGTGCCAGCAGTTACCCGGGGGGCTCGGAGCAGCCCCAGCATTTT
NA	TRBV28	TRBD1	TRBJ2-3	CASKGDRGYTDTQYF	TGTGCCAGCAAGGGGGACAGGGGTTACACAGATACGCAGTATTTT
NA	TRBV27	NA	TRBJ1-6	CASKNSYNSPLHF	TGTGCCAGCAAAAACTCCTATAATTCACCCCTCCACTTT
NA	TRBV6-1	NA	TRBJ2-7	CASTLEEQYF	TGTGCCAGCACGTTGGAGGAGCAGTACTTC
NA	TRBV30	NA	TRBJ1-2	CAWTESSYGYTF	TGTGCCTGGACAGAATCCAGCTATGGCTACACCTTC
NA	TRBV28	NA	TRBJ2-7	CASSPETDYYEQYF	TGTGCCAGCAGTCCTGAGACCGATTACTACGAGCAGTACTTC
NA	TRBV5-4	TRBD1	TRBJ1-1	CASSFEGGMNTEAFF	TGTGCCAGCAGCTTCGAAGGGGGCATGAACACTGAAGCTTTCTTT
NA	TRBV7-2	NA	TRBJ2-7	CASSLGDVSYEQYF	TGTGCCAGCAGCTTAGGGGACGTCTCCTACGAGCAGTACTTC
NA	TRBV7-2	NA	TRBJ1-6	CASSLVLGRAYNSPLHF	TGTGCCAGCAGCTTAGTTCTGGGGAGAGCCTATAATTCACCCCTCCACTTT
NA	TRBV23-1	TRBD1	TRBJ2-2	CASSPPPGTGGAGTGELFF	TGCGCCAGCAGTCCTCCGCCCGGGACAGGGGGCGCGGGCACCGGGGAGCTGTTTTTT
NA	TRBV7-2	TRBD2	TRBJ2-5	CASSLERGSGTQYF	TGTGCCAGCAGCTTAGAGCGGGGGTCGGGGACCCAGTACTTC
NA	TRBV7-9	NA	TRBJ1-3	CASSFGVSGNTIYF	TGTGCCAGCAGCTTCGGGGTTTCTGGAAACACCATATATTTT
NA	TRBV4-2	NA	TRBJ1-5	CASSQVKDYSNQPQHF	TGTGCCAGCAGCCAAGTAAAGGACTATAGCAATCAGCCCCAGCATTTT
NA	TRBV6-1	TRBD2	TRBJ2-7	CASSPTSVSYEQYF	TGTGCCAGCAGCCCTACTAGCGTTTCCTACGAGCAGTACTTC
few	TRBV19	NA	TRBJ1-3	CASSTVGGSGNTIYF	TGTGCCAGTAGTACGGTCGGGGGGTCCGGAAACACCATATATTTT
once	TRBV5-1	TRBD1	TRBJ2-5	CASSVPGQGEETQYF	TGCGCCAGCAGCGTACCGGGACAGGGTGAAGAGACCCAGTACTTC
NA	TRBV30	NA	TRBJ2-3	CAWREGLYTDTQYF	TGTGCCTGGAGAGAGGGCTTATACACAGATACGCAGTATTTT
NA	TRBV19	NA	TRBJ1-3	CASNTGAGNTIYF	TGTGCCAGTAATACAGGAGCTGGAAACACCATATATTTT
once	TRBV10-3	TRBD2	TRBJ2-7	CAISKLAGGTYEQYF	TGTGCCATCAGTAAACTAGCGGGAGGGACTTACGAGCAGTACTTC
NA	TRBV14	NA	TRBJ1-2	CASSQAYRAAYGYTF	TGTGCCAGCAGCCAAGCCTATAGGGCCGCTTATGGCTACACCTTC
NA	TRBV13	TRBD1	TRBJ2-7	CATRGLIYEQYF	TGTGCCACCAGGGGGTTAATCTACGAGCAGTACTTC
once	TRBV11-1	NA	TRBJ2-7	CASSYGTPSSYEQYF	TGTGCCAGCAGCTACGGGACACCGAGCTCCTACGAGCAGTACTTC
NA	TRBV5-1	NA	TRBJ2-7	CASSFYGRITNYEQYF	TGCGCCAGCAGCTTCTATGGCCGAATTACCAACTACGAGCAGTACTTC
NA	TRBV4-1	NA	TRBJ2-3	CASSQETAGEDTDTQYF	TGCGCCAGCAGCCAAGAGACAGCCGGGGAGGACACAGATACGCAGTATTTT